What follows is one T cell receptor (beta chain) and its context. Its antigen is undetermined. This entry is derived from a study of T cell responses to AZD1222 COVID-19 vaccine. Regarding the study as a whole: Increases in Spike-specific TCR breadth and depth were seen after two AZD1222 doses. Nearly half of spike-specific TCRs reportedly target variant regions that are unmutated in the B.1.351 and B.1.1.7 variants. After the peak T cell response, and only then, were repertoires sampled.

V shed 3 bases and J 6 bases; nucleotides not matched to a gene: 10. Per germline, CDR1 LNHDA and CDR2 SQIVND (reference sequence). The CDR3 consists of 15 residues. Data came from immunoSEQ multiplex PCR; TCRdb stores just in-frame clones and leaves some out. The data show about 120,000 clones, about nine tenths seen once. V and J are TRBV19 and TRBJ2-7; 8 positions agree with TRBD2. The starting material was peripheral blood, obtained on day 0 of AZD1222 vaccination. The origin of this receptor is an adult in good health. CDR3 DNA: TGTGCCAGTAGTATCGGGACTAGTTCCTCCCTCGAGCAGTACTTC. Its protein product is CASSIGTSSSLEQYF.